This T cell receptor (beta chain) was obtained from a study of shared clonotypes between healthy human individuals (dated by TCRdb to about 2020). For context, the study as a whole: A few men and a couple of women, aged 18 to 49 years, made up the cohort. Blood TCR repertoires of a handful of healthy adults were deeply sequenced to estimate repertoire size and the extent of clonotype sharing between individuals. Leukapheresis yielded between about 0.9 and 10 billion PBMCs per donor. For each donor, CD4 naive and CD4 memory were each run on three plates, CD8 naive on two plates, and CD8 memory on one plate. To increase sequencing depth and limit assay-specific biases, different laboratories used diverse techniques to prepare libraries and sequence TCR repertoires. Overall results and qualifications from the work: Pairwise subsampling indicated that sequencing depth was expected to affect the degree of clonotype sharing among donors. Rarefaction of sorted-subset datasets indicated incomplete sequencing despite the large sequencing depth. Larger estimated clonotype richness was generally found for naive subsets than for memory subsets. The small number of donors limited the genetic and exposure-history diversity represented. When several donors were compared, the shared fraction of clonotypes was 5% to 6.5% for naive CD4, around 3.6% for naive CD8, 2% to 2.5% for memory CD4, and about 0.36% for memory CD8. Sampling was limited to blood, and TCR repertoires in tissue likely differ from TCR repertoires in blood. Compared with non-shared clonotypes, the clonotypes found in all four sorted-subset donors had higher generation probabilities.

Remarks on this clone: It lacks a known antigen. The sample holds no much larger clone one base away, and base qualities are not on file.

The donors were healthy, HIV-negative adults with no recently reported acute infections or vaccinations. Every donor was a Caucasian adult living in Nashville, Tennessee, USA. CD4+ T cells were enriched by magnetic negative selection, after which naive cells were positively selected on CD45RA and the negative fraction was taken as the memory subset. Blood was obtained by leukapheresis, after which PBMCs were separated by Ficoll-Histopaque density gradient centrifugation and cryopreserved in liquid nitrogen vapor phase. Analytical flow cytometry was used to check the purity and quantity of every magnetically sorted T cell population. From each sorted fraction, genomic DNA was isolated and quantified by UV absorbance on a Nanodrop 2000c. V and J are trimmed by 5 bases and 7 bases, and the gene matches miss 5 bases of the junction. The CDR3, from cysteine to phenylalanine, totals 14 residues. Only CDR3 DNA is held: 42 bases, read in frame from base 1. From the germline V gene (reference sequence), CDR1 is MNHEY and CDR2 is SMNVEV.

Using the deep immunoSEQ assay, TCR CDR3 regions were amplified from genomic DNA by multiplex PCR. For each cell subset, the extracted genomic DNA was distributed evenly across all wells of several immunoSEQ 96-well plates, and each plate served as one replicate. Each replicate PCR for sorted subsets received around 210 ng genomic DNA, equal to tens of thousands of T cell genomes. The purified libraries were quantified using a Qubit 3.0 fluorometer, sized with a Bioanalyzer 2100, and then quantified again using the KAPA Library Quantification kit. Each immunoSEQ 96-well plate was sequenced on its own single-read 150-cycle Illumina NextSeq 550 flow cell. The study's own analysis went as follows. The immunoSEQ output contained only junctional sequences without quality scores, so filtering could not match that applied to full-length reads. To assign V/J genes and CDR3, sequences were annotated using PyIR, a Python wrapper for IgBLAST v1.9, with IMGT germline references. Reads were filtered out if the reads had weak V/J assignments (E-value above 1e-6), no CDR3, stop codons, out-of-frame junctions, or ambiguous translated residues. A V3J clonotype was defined by an identical inferred V gene, J gene, and CDR3 amino acid sequence. To compute the percentage overlap between repertoires, the number of shared unique clonotypes was divided by the size of the smaller repertoire. Richness of each repertoire was evaluated using RTK rarefaction, the Chao1 estimator, and Recon v2.1 estimates of unobserved clonotypes. Generation probabilities for all TCRbeta clonotypes obtained by the gDNA method from a handful of donors were computed using OLGA. Not all clones reach the TCRdb copy of this immuneACCESS table, which keeps in-frame sequences only. Checked studies attribute under half of the gap to unresolved V genes and leave the rest unexplained. The D gene and trimming were derived from the DNA, and the V and J assignments and clone size from that table. The sample table contains 2 million to 2.5 million clones; only one count was recorded for over 85% of them. Jointly, the top ten make up about 0.34% of the sample.

The V and J segments used are TRBV27 and TRBJ2-1; TRBD2 lines up with 10 middle nucleotides. The sequenced sample was naive CD4+ T cells from PBMCs. According to the study, the label for this sample's cell subset or site signals: CD45RA+ positively selected. The clonotype originates from a man younger than 30 in good health. Some clones in this sample may be carry-over from other donors' samples. The CDR3 region has the sequence CASSPGLARNEQFF. The nucleotide sequence is given as TGTGCCAGCAGTCCGGGACTAGCGCGAAATGAGCAGTTCTTC.